The clone carrying this T cell receptor beta chain came up a few times. Its antigen is not identified. Production of TCR cDNA was by 5'RACE template switching, which also added a universal primer site and UMIs. TCRdb called the 5' RACE reads again in MiXCR, with one record for every CDR3 protein. The sample holds 450,000 to 650,000 distinct CDR3 sequences, about 13% seen once. This sample is drawn from a study of T cells after yellow fever vaccination. Study-level information: When fractions had low cell numbers, they were prepared with SMART-Seq v4 Ultra Low Input.

Overall study findings and caveats: Clonotypes appearing in both CD4 and CD8 compartments existed, and their share was small.

This TCR was recovered from a man aged 25 to 45 who received the YFV17D yellow fever vaccine. Sample: PBMCs, taken on the day of the yellow fever booster vaccination.

Here the CDR3 DNA reads TGCAGCGTTGGACCCGGGACAGGGGGCAATCAGCCCCAGCATTTT. This translates into CSVGPGTGGNQPQHF. The chain links TRBV29-1 to TRBJ1-5; the match to TRBD1 covers 10 bases. CDR3 length: 15 residues. Germline V lookup: CDR1 SQVTM, CDR2 ANQGSEA. Unmatched junction bases numbered 5, after V lost 4 bases and J lost 2 bases.